Sequencing of this TCR beta chain was carried out in a study of regulatory T cells in long-lasting Graves disease (dated by TCRdb to about 2021). Concerning the study at large: Persistent Graves' disease meant more than 5 years of antithyroid drug treatment with TSH receptor autoantibodies that stayed positive. The study was conducted in China and was registered as a clinical trial. TCR sequencing covered 13 persistent and around 20 newly diagnosed Graves' disease patients, around 33 samples in total. Patients with persistent Graves' disease were compared with patients with newly diagnosed Graves' disease using TCR sequencing and RNA sequencing of peripheral blood. On average, persistent Graves' disease patients in the clinical cohort had been on antithyroid drugs for about 10.3 years.

Ten or more counts support this clonotype. Its recognized antigen is unknown. No clone much larger than this one lies a single base away; base qualities are absent. The CDR3 goes from the cysteine to the phenylalanine over 15 residues. Only the CDR3 DNA is retained, 45 bases long and in frame from the first base. CDR1 and CDR2 were assigned from the germline V gene as SNHLY and FYNNEI. The germline V end is reduced by 5 bases and the J end by 0 bases; junction bases left unmatched: 3. Libraries were made using multiplex PCR. The run used an Illumina HiSeq 4000. TCR beta libraries were built with iRepertoire HTBI primers and Arm-PCR amplification of CDR3 regions. PCR products were gel purified before sequencing. As for how the authors treated the data: Gene usage analysis of CDR3 amino acid clonotypes used the approximately 62 TRBV and about 15 TRBJ segments found across samples. COPE and FqMerger were used to merge the filtered high-quality paired reads into contigs. BLAST was used to align contigs to IMGT TRBV, TRBD and TRBJ reference genes, with CDR3 defined following IMGT. Clonotypes above 0.1% frequency were classified as highly expanded clones. Shannon entropy served as the measure of repertoire diversity, while the Gini coefficient captured V-J evenness. A clonotype was considered public if more than one individual shared it. TCRdb passed the public sequencing reads through fastp at Q25 and MiXCR, retaining productive beta sequences. Entries are consolidated by CDR3 protein sequence, retaining the most common genes and DNA. It is TCRdb's table, rather than the study itself, that gives the V and J calls and clone size. The sample has 650,000 to 700,000 distinct CDR3 sequences on record, 25% to 35% of them singletons. The biggest ten clones account for roughly 41% of the sample.

In the paper's terms, the time point label means: persistent/refractory GD, antithyroid drugs over 5 years with positive TRAb. For both TCR sequencing and RNA sequencing, RNA was extracted from PBMCs using TRIzol. The diagnosis of Graves' disease was made according to American Thyroid Association guidelines. The patients came from an endocrinology department in Xi'an, China. Each patient gave about 10 milliliters of peripheral blood, collected in an EDTA anticoagulant tube. Ficoll Paque Plus density gradient separation was used to isolate PBMCs, and no further T cell sorting was done. RNA quality was checked with an Agilent 2100 Bioanalyzer and agarose gel, and concentration with a NanoDrop 2000. Findings and caveats that apply to the study as a whole: Preferential use of TRBV28, TRBJ1-2 and TRBJ2-5 was observed in persistent disease, whereas TRBV20-1 and TRBJ2-1 were favored in newly diagnosed disease. Only the TCR beta chain was sequenced and analyzed. A larger number of public clonotypes was shared among persistent patients (over 2,500) than among newly diagnosed patients (about 990). The authors noted that the small sample size was a limitation that may lower accuracy. Persistent Graves' disease patients showed lower TCR Shannon entropy and fewer highly expanded clones than newly diagnosed patients, suggesting clonal expansion. Peripheral blood alone was examined, since thyroid tissue, which constituted the primary lesion, could not be accessed.

The sequence derives from a female donor with Graves disease. Here the sequenced sample was peripheral blood mononuclear cells (PBMCs), taken when the disease was refractory, from a patient treated with antithyroid drugs. The chain employs TRBV2 and TRBJ2-7; 11 bases in the middle match TRBD2. The DNA reads TGTGCCAGCAGTATTACTAGCGGGAGCTCCTACGAGCAGTACTTC. Its product reads: CASSITSGSSYEQYF.